Following are 28 T cell receptor beta chains from one sample sequenced in a study of blood T cell repertoires in COVID-19. Here immunoSEQ multiplex PCR was the method, and the copy in TCRdb shows in-frame clones only, minus some. The table lists approximately 150,000 clones, about 89% of them singletons. The sample comprised peripheral blood. The receptor source for this set is a man between 45 and 60 years old who had recovered from COVID-19.

The rearrangement joins TRBV7-2 to TRBJ1-4; 8 bases match TRBD1. This CDR3 spans 16 amino acids. CDR1 SGHTA and CDR2 FQGNSA come from the germline V gene. Trimming at V came to 4 bases and at J to 5 bases, leaving 9 bases not matched to a gene. CDR3: CASSSFPGQVNEKLFF. CDR3 coding DNA: TGTGCCAGCAGCTCATTCCCGGGACAGGTCAATGAAAAACTGTTTTTT.

This sequence joins TRBV5-6 and TRBJ1-6, with TRBD1 as a possible D gene (6 bases). The V gene lost 1 base and the J gene lost 9 bases, with 17 bases spanning the gap. The CDR3 covers 16 residues. CDR1 is SGHDT, CDR2 YYEEEE, per germline. The CDR3 coding sequence is TGTGCCAGCAGCTTGTGGGATTGGACAGTAGGTTCACCCCTCCACTTT. Translation: CASSLWDWTVGSPLHF.

The V call is TRBV4-2, the J call TRBJ1-4, with D maybe TRBD1 (5 bases). V gave up 3 bases and J gave up 4 bases, with 15 bases separating them. The CDR3 length is 16 residues. Per the germline V gene, CDR1 is LGHNA and CDR2 is YNFKEQ. Written as DNA, the CDR3 is TGTGCCAGCAGCCAGGACTCCGGGACTGGTAATGAAAAACTGTTTTTT. Translated, it gives CASSQDSGTGNEKLFF.

The gene calls are TRBV11-2 and TRBJ1-4, with no clear D. This CDR3 has 15 residues. CDR1 and CDR2 (germline): SGHAT, FQNNGV. Deletions cut 1 base from V and 4 bases from J, with 10 bases between. CDR3 sequence reads: CASSLGGKSNEKLFF. The CDR3 DNA follows: TGTGCCAGCAGCTTAGGCGGGAAGAGTAATGAAAAACTGTTTTTT.

The table lists this clone with a few counts. The chain joins TRBV6-5 to TRBJ1-1; no clear D gene. With 4 bases removed from V and 7 bases from J, the gap between germline ends came to 13 bases. This CDR3 has 13 residues. CDR1 and CDR2 from the germline V gene are MNHEY and SVGAGI. CDR3 nucleotide sequence: TGTGCCAGCAGTTTCTCGTCAGCGGTTGAAGCTTTCTTT. This encodes CASSFSSAVEAFF.

The chain has TRBV24-1 and TRBJ2-5; 9 bases are shared with TRBD1. V trimming: 2 bases; J trimming: 2 bases; junction bases outside the gene matches: 2. From germline, CDR1 is KGHDR and CDR2 SFDVKD. The CDR3 extends over 15 amino acids. This chain's CDR3 is CATSDSDRGQETQYF. CDR3 coding DNA: TGTGCCACCAGTGATTCGGACAGGGGACAAGAGACCCAGTACTTC.

The V call is TRBV5-1, the J call TRBJ2-3, with 7 bases lining up with TRBD2. The CDR3 contains 14 residues. The junction had 4 bases not matched to a gene; V was cut back by 2 bases and J by 4 bases. The germline gives CDR1 SGHRS, CDR2 YFSETQ. CDR3: CASSLAGQADTQYF. The CDR3 nucleotides are TGCGCCAGCAGCTTAGCGGGGCAGGCAGATACGCAGTATTTT.

The chain has TRBV6-2 or TRBV6-3 and TRBJ2-5; 7 positions agree with TRBD1. Germline CDR1 is MNHEY and CDR2 is SVGEGT. After removal of 2 bases from V and 5 bases from J, the junction contained 5 bases not matched to a gene. The CDR3 loop spans 14 amino acids. The CDR3 DNA reads as TGTGCCAGCAGTTACCCCAGGGGGTGGGAGACCCAGTACTTC. Amino acids: CASSYPRGWETQYF.

The chain recombines TRBV29-1 with TRBJ2-3; TRBD2 aligns across 7 bases. CDR1 and CDR2 from the germline V gene are SQVTM and ANQGSEA. The CDR3 length is 11 residues. Trimming took 5 bases from V and 6 from J; bases not matched to a gene: 2. The CDR3 loop reads CSVWEGDTQYF. Here the CDR3 DNA reads TGCAGCGTTTGGGAGGGGGATACGCAGTATTTT.

There are a few counts of this clone. The V call is TRBV18, the J call TRBJ1-6; D is unresolved. V shed 4 bases and J shed 0 bases, with 4 bases lying between them. This CDR3 spans 14 amino acids. Per germline, CDR1 KGHSH and CDR2 LQKENI. The CDR3 is CASSQSSYNSPLHF. DNA of the CDR3: TGTGCCAGCTCACAGAGCTCCTATAATTCACCCCTCCACTTT.

The chain employs TRBV19 and TRBJ2-6; possible D gene TRBD1, 5 bases. Trimming cost V 4 bases and J 2 bases, with 15 bases left between them. Germline V gene data show CDR1 as LNHDA and CDR2 as SQIVND (reference sequence). The CDR3 consists of 17 residues. The CDR3 spells CASSSRRDLTGANVLTF. CDR3 DNA: TGTGCCAGTAGTAGCCGCAGGGATCTCACTGGGGCCAACGTCCTGACTTTC.

The chain employs TRBV5-1 and TRBJ2-2, with unresolved D. The CDR3 loop spans 16 amino acids. The germline gives CDR1 SGHRS, CDR2 YFSETQ. V was pared by 1 base and J by 8 bases, with 18 bases between. This CDR3 reads CASSLQASPSSGELFF. Written as DNA, the CDR3 is TGCGCCAGCAGCTTGCAGGCCTCCCCCTCGAGTGGGGAGCTGTTTTTT.

The gene calls are TRBV3-1 (or the pseudogene TRBV3-2) and TRBJ2-2; 8 bases are shared with TRBD2. Germline loops: CDR1 LGHDT, CDR2 YNNKEL (reference sequence). CDR3 size: 16 residues. After removal of 0 bases from V and 6 bases from J, the junction contained 6 bases not matched to a gene. The CDR3: CASSQDRYSGAGELFF. The CDR3 region has the DNA TGTGCCAGCAGCCAAGACCGATATAGCGGGGCCGGGGAGCTGTTTTTT.

V and J are TRBV6-2 or TRBV6-3 and TRBJ2-3; 11 positions match TRBD1. The CDR3 runs 15 residues. V shed 5 bases, J shed 3 bases, and the junction held 4 bases outside the gene matches. Germline V CDR1 and CDR2: MNHEY, SVGEGT. The chain's CDR3 is CASSRRDRGTDTQYF. The CDR3 region has the DNA TGTGCCAGCAGTCGTCGGGACAGGGGGACAGATACGCAGTATTTT.

This rearrangement joins TRBV6-5 to TRBJ1-5; 12 nucleotides line up with TRBD1. The CDR3 totals 15 residues. The germline gives CDR1 MNHEY, CDR2 SVGAGI. Losses at the gene ends were 4 bases for V and 7 bases for J; bases not matched to a gene: 5. The CDR3 spells CASSSGQGAGQPQHF. Here the CDR3 DNA reads TGTGCCAGCAGTTCGGGACAGGGGGCCGGGCAGCCCCAGCATTTT.

The chain links TRBV11-2 to TRBJ2-7, with TRBD1 matching over 9 bases. Germline CDR1 reads SGHAT; CDR2 reads FQNNGV. CDR3 size: 14 residues. V was pared by 2 bases and J by 5 bases, with 4 bases of the junction left unmatched. The CDR3 reads CASSLSDRGHEQYF. DNA for the CDR3: TGTGCCAGCAGCTTATCGGACAGGGGACACGAGCAGTACTTC.

The gene calls are TRBV4-3 and TRBJ2-1; unclear D gene. This CDR3 region has 15 residues. Germline loops: CDR1 LGHNA, CDR2 YSLEER. Trimming took 3 bases from V and 2 from J, leaving 11 bases between them. DNA for the CDR3: TGCGCCAGCAGCCAGAGAACAGAAACCTACAATGAGCAGTTCTTC. This sequence encodes CASSQRTETYNEQFF.

Written as DNA, the CDR3 is TGTGCCAGCAGCTTAGCAGTGAACACTGAAGCTTTCTTT. It yields the protein CASSLAVNTEAFF. V is TRBV13 and J is TRBJ1-1; D gene ambiguous. This CDR3 contains 13 residues. Trimming took 1 base from V and 0 from J, leaving 3 bases between them. The V gene's germline CDR1 is PRHDT and CDR2 FYEKMQ (reference sequence).

The genes are TRBV5-6 and TRBJ2-5; 7 positions match TRBD1. This CDR3 has 15 residues. V lost 1 base and J lost 2; bases outside the gene matches: 5. Germline V gives CDR1 SGHDT, CDR2 YYEEEE. In DNA form, the CDR3 reads TGTGCCAGCAGCTTGAGAACGGGACAGCAAGAGACCCAGTACTTC. This translates into CASSLRTGQQETQYF.

The chain employs TRBV18 and TRBJ2-7; weak D call: TRBD1 (5 bases). V shed 6 bases and J shed 5 bases, with 11 bases lying between them. CDR1 and CDR2 from the germline V gene are KGHSH and LQKENI. The CDR3 has 12 amino acids. CDR3 bases: TGTGCCAGCTCCCCGCAGGGTAACGAGCAGTACTTC. Translation: CASSPQGNEQYF.

The J gene is TRBJ1-1, the V gene TRBV2; 10 nucleotides match TRBD1. The CDR3 has 17 residues. The germline gives CDR1 SNHLY, CDR2 FYNNEI. The V gene end was trimmed by 2 bases and the J gene end by 1 base; junction bases not matched to a gene: 7. The CDR3 sequence: CASSERGTGARNTEAFF. The DNA of the CDR3 is TGTGCCAGCAGTGAAAGGGGGACAGGGGCACGGAACACTGAAGCTTTCTTT.

This chain links TRBV5-6 with TRBJ2-3; a weak D match, TRBD1 (5 bases). This CDR3 comprises 13 residues. The V gene lost 2 bases and the J gene lost 4 bases, with 8 bases spanning the gap. The germline gives CDR1 SGHDT, CDR2 YYEEEE. CDR3 amino acids: CASSFQGADTQYF. CDR3 sequence (DNA): TGTGCCAGCAGCTTCCAGGGTGCAGATACGCAGTATTTT.

The chain employs TRBV7-2 and TRBJ2-7; 11 nucleotides agree with TRBD1. The CDR3 runs to 16 residues. Germline trimming cut 5 bases from V and 4 bases from J; bases unmatched to any gene: 10. Germline CDR1 is SGHTA and CDR2 is FQGNSA. The chain's CDR3 is CASSPGTGGGIYEQYF. The DNA of the CDR3 is TGTGCCAGCAGCCCCGGGACAGGGGGGGGAATTTACGAGCAGTACTTC.

The rearrangement uses TRBV29-1 and TRBJ1-2; 8 bases agree with TRBD1. The CDR3 is 12 residues long. Germline assignment: CDR1 SQVTM and CDR2 ANQGSEA. The V segment lost 8 bases and the J segment 4 bases; nucleotides outside the gene matches: 6. This CDR3 reads CSSRTGRYGYTF. For the CDR3, the DNA is TGCAGCTCTCGGACAGGGCGCTATGGCTACACCTTC.

The DNA for the CDR3 is TGCGCCAGCAGCTTGGGGACAGAAAATTCACCCCTCCACTTT. Translation gives CASSLGTENSPLHF. The rearrangement links TRBV5-1 to TRBJ1-6; D might be TRBD1 (6 bases). CDR1 and CDR2 (germline): SGHRS, YFSETQ. The CDR3 totals 14 residues. V dropped 0 bases and J dropped 7 bases, with 8 bases sitting between them.

The V and J genes are TRBV5-4 and TRBJ1-6; 7 nucleotides agree with TRBD1. Trimming removed 4 bases from V and 6 bases from J; junction bases left unmatched: 1. CDR1 is SGHNT and CDR2 is YYREEE in the germline V gene (reference sequence). This CDR3 region has 13 residues. CDR3 coding DNA: TGTGCCAGCAGCCGACAGGGTAATTCACCCCTCCACTTT. Its translation is CASSRQGNSPLHF. Filled out from reference TRBV5-4 and TRBJ1-6, the complete variable domain reads ETGVTQSPTHLIKTRGQQVTLRCSSQSGHNTVSWYQQALGQGPQFIFQYYREEENGRGNFPPRFSGLQFPNYSSELNVNALELDDSALYLCASSRQGNSPLHFGNGTRLTVT.

This clone was detected a few times. V and J are TRBV6-2 or TRBV6-3 and TRBJ2-7, with 11 bases that match TRBD2. Per germline, CDR1 MNHEY and CDR2 SVGEGT. The V and J ends lost 0 bases and 5 bases, in that order; junction bases with no gene match: 3. The CDR3 runs to 15 residues. The CDR3 sequence is CASSYSLAGADEQYF. The CDR3 DNA reads TGTGCCAGCAGTTACTCACTAGCGGGGGCAGACGAGCAGTACTTC.

This rearrangement joins TRBV21-1 to TRBJ1-1; the table gives TRBD1 as D, unverified against the DNA. TRBV21-1 is a pseudogene. This CDR3 spans 17 amino acids. The CDR3 bases are TGTGCCAGCAGCAAAGGGGGGGGACAGGGGTTTAGTACTGAAGCTTTCTTT. Protein: CASSKGGGQGFSTEAFF.